This T cell receptor (beta chain) was documented in a study of shared clonotypes between healthy human individuals (dated by TCRdb to the early 2020s). Describing the broader study: The cohort included a few men and a couple of women between 18 and 49 years of age. Per donor, three plates each were used for CD4 naive and CD4 memory, two for CD8 naive, and one for CD8 memory. To estimate repertoire size and how much clonotypes are shared between individuals, the study performed deep sequencing of blood TCR repertoires from 4 to 6 healthy adults. To increase sequencing depth and limit assay-specific biases, TCR repertoire library preparation and sequencing were carried out by different laboratories using diverse techniques. Each donor's leukapheresis produced roughly between roughly 0.94 and 9.5 billion PBMCs.

The CDR3 measures 12 amino acids from cysteine to phenylalanine. The read is trimmed to its CDR3 DNA, 36 bases read in frame from base 1. The CDR1 and CDR2 encoded by the germline V gene are MDHEN and SYDVKM. V lost 1 base and J lost 10 bases; the stretch between them is 8 bases long. Overall study outcomes, separate from this receptor: Sampling was limited to blood, and TCR repertoires in tissue likely differ from TCR repertoires in blood. Across a few donors, roughly 5.1% of naive CD4, more than 3% of naive CD8, 2.3% of memory CD4, and roughly 0.41% of memory CD8 clonotypes were shared. Pairwise subsampling led to the expectation that sequencing depth would affect the degree of clonotype sharing among donors. Compared with non-shared clonotypes, the clonotypes found in all four sorted-subset donors had higher generation probabilities. The small number of donors limited the genetic and exposure-history diversity represented. Even with the large sequencing depth, rarefaction of the sorted-subset datasets indicated that sequencing was incomplete. Estimated clonotype richness was generally larger for naive than for memory subsets.

About this clone itself: The clone's antigen remains unknown. No quality values exist for individual bases; no much larger clone is one base distant.

Using the deep immunoSEQ assay, TCR CDR3 regions were amplified from genomic DNA by multiplex PCR. Genomic DNA extracted from each cell subset was distributed evenly over all wells of several immunoSEQ 96-well plates, and each plate served as one replicate. Each replicate PCR for sorted subsets received roughly 0.2 ug genomic DNA, equal to tens of thousands of T cell genomes. Purified libraries were measured with a Qubit 3.0 fluorometer, size-checked on a Bioanalyzer 2100, and measured again with the KAPA Library Quantification kit. Each immunoSEQ 96-well plate was sequenced on its own single-read 150-cycle Illumina NextSeq 550 flow cell. The paper's processing steps were these. Because the immunoSEQ output included only junctional sequences and no quality scores, the filtering could not be the same as the filtering used for full-length reads. To assign V/J genes and CDR3, sequences were annotated using PyIR, a Python wrapper for IgBLAST v1.9, with IMGT germline references. Reads with weak V/J assignments (E-value above 1e-6), missing CDR3, stop codons, out-of-frame junctions, or ambiguous translated residues were removed. V3J clonotypes were defined as sequences sharing the same inferred V gene, J gene, and CDR3 amino acid sequence. Percentage overlap between repertoires was computed as shared unique clonotypes divided by the size of the smaller repertoire. Three approaches were used to assess repertoire richness: RTK rarefaction, the Chao1 estimator, and Recon v2.1 estimates of unobserved clonotypes. Generation probabilities were computed with OLGA for all TCRbeta clonotypes obtained by the gDNA method from several donors. TCRdb stores this immuneACCESS table with in-frame sequences only. Part of the clones is absent; in the studies checked, under half of the shortfall reflects unresolved V genes, and no reason is known for the rest. The DNA gave D and trimming, while V, J and clone size come from that table. The sample table contains a few million clones; only one count was recorded for 85% to 95% of them. The ten top clones hold 0.13% to 0.15% of the sample.

The donors were healthy, HIV-negative adults with no recently reported acute infections or vaccinations. All donors were Caucasian adults living in Nashville, Tennessee, USA. CD4+ T cells were enriched through magnetic negative selection, after which naive cells were positively selected on CD45RA and the remaining negative fraction served as the memory subset. Blood was collected by leukapheresis, and PBMCs were isolated by Ficoll-Histopaque density gradient centrifugation and then cryopreserved in liquid nitrogen vapor phase. Analytical flow cytometry was used to check the purity and quantity of every magnetically sorted T cell population. Genomic DNA was isolated from each sorted fraction and quantified by UV absorbance on a Nanodrop 2000c.

The rearranged chain carries TRBV28 and TRBJ2-1, with a weak D call of TRBD1 (6 bases match). This clonotype was obtained from a man aged 18 to 29 in good health. The material sequenced was naive CD4+ T cells sorted from blood. This specimen's cell subset or site label, interpreted: CD45RA+ positively selected. DNA sequence: TGTGCCAGCAGTTTATTTAGGGGGGAGCAGTTCTTC. It is translated as CASSLFRGEQFF.